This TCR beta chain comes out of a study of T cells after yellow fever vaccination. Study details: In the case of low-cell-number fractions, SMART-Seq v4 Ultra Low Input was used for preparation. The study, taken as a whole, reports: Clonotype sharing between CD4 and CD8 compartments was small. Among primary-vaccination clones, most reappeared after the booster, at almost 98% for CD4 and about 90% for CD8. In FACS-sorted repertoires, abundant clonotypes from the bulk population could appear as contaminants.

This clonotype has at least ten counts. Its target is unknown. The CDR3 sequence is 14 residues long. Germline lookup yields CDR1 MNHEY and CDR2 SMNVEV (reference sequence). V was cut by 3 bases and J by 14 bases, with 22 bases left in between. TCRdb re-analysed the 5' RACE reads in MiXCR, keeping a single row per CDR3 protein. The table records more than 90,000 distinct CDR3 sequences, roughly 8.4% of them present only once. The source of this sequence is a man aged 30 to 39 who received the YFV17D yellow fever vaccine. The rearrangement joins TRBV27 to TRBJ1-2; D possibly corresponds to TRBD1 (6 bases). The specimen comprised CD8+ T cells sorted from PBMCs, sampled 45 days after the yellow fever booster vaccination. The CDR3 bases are TGTGCCAGCAGTTTGGTAGGGGGTGCAGGTCCAGGTACCTTC. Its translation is CASSLVGGAGPGTF.